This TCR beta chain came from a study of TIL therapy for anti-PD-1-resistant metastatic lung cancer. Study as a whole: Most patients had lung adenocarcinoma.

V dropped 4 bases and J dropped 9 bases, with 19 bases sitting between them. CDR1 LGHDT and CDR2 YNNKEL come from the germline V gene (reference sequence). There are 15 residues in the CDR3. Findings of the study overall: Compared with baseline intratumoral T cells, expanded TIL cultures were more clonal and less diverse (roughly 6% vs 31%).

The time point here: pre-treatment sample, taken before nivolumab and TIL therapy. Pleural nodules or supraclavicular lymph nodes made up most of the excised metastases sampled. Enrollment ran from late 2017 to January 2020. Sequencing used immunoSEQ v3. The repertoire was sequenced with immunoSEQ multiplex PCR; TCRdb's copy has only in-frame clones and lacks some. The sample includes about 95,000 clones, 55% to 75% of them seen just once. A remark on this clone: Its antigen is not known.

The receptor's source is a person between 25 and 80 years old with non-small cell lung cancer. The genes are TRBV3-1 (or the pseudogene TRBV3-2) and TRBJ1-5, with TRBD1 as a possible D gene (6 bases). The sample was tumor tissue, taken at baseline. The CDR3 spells CASSLDRTTGRPQHF. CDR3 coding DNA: TGTGCCAGCAGCCTAGACAGGACCACCGGCCGGCCCCAGCATTTT.